The entry below describes one T cell receptor (beta chain). The specificity of this receptor is unknown. No quality values exist for individual bases; no much larger clone is one base distant. The sample is drawn from a study of post-analysis software for immune sequencing data (dated by TCRdb to between 2014 and 2017). Context from the whole study: The recorded disease courses included relapsing-remitting, secondary progressive and progressive-relapsing multiple sclerosis, and some patients had no subtype annotation. A subset of samples was prepared in parallel using single-end sample barcoding, then pooled and co-amplified after Illumina adapter ligation. The patient repertoires were set against approximately 10 previously published healthy control repertoires from donors whose ages ranged from roughly 6 to 26 years. Points the paper makes about the study in general: Direct clustering with F measure revealed strong co-clustering of samples prepared in the same batch, which led to a batch-effect correction. Normalized Chao1 diversity was significantly lower in multiple sclerosis patients than controls, suggesting substantial peripheral T-cell clonal expansion. The control group was slightly older than the multiple sclerosis patient group.

The library was obtained by PCR. Instrument on record: Illumina HiSeq 2500. To reduce PCR and sequencing biases, unique molecular identifiers were incorporated into the TCR beta cDNA libraries. Every 1 to 10 million input T cells yielded 500,000 or so cDNA molecules, meaning each molecule approximated one T cell. The patient libraries were prepared and sequenced with the same protocol used for the earlier healthy control dataset. Samples belonging to the same batch were prepared together, multiplexed and sequenced on a shared HiSeq lane. As for the original processing: Raw barcoded reads were processed with MIGEC, and single-read molecular identifier groups were discarded before consensus assembly and CDR3 extraction. Clonotype tables were post-analysed with VDJtools, and diversity was normalized by down-sampling all datasets to the smallest sample size. To correct batch-related cross-sample contamination, repertoire overlap clustering matched CDR3 amino acid sequences but not nucleotide sequences. Clones were called with MiXCR by TCRdb after fastp trimmed the public reads at Q25, and only in-frame beta chains were retained. Rows matching on CDR3 protein sequence are summarized as one entry with the most common DNA and genes. These V and J calls derive from TCRdb rather than the authors' analysis. The sample has fewer than 850,000 distinct CDR3 sequences on record, less than 35% of them singletons. The ten most abundant clones make up under 0.7% of the sample.

To demonstrate the VDJtools post-analysis software, the study profiled TCR beta repertoires from the peripheral blood of about a dozen young patients with multiple sclerosis. The multiple sclerosis patients were children and adolescents between roughly 6 and 16 years of age. This TCR was sampled from a girl under 18 with multiple sclerosis. The sequencing sample was made of blood.

The DNA sequence follows: TGCAGCGTTGACAGGGGGTACCAAGAGACCCAGTACTTC. Translated, it reads CSVDRGYQETQYF. The chain is assembled from TRBV29-1 and TRBJ2-5, with 7 bases in between that match TRBD1. The CDR3 covers 13 residues, taking in both the cysteine and the phenylalanine. This entry keeps only the CDR3 DNA: 39 bases, framed from base 1. V ends up 3 bases short and J 0 bases short, with an unmatched junction base count of 1. Looking up the germline V gene yields CDR1 SQVTM and CDR2 ANQGSEA.